This TCR beta chain comes out of a study of early T cells in non-severe SARS-CoV-2 infection. Each CDR3 protein gets one entry after TCRdb re-called the 5' RACE reads with MiXCR. The repertoire holds tens of thousands of distinct CDR3 sequences, with roughly 10% as singletons. Germline V gives CDR1 SEHNR, CDR2 FQNEAQ (reference sequence). The V gene end was trimmed by 0 bases and the J gene end by 4 bases; junction bases not matched to a gene: 7. This CDR3 contains 16 residues. J is TRBJ1-2 and V is TRBV7-9, with 8 positions matching TRBD1. The sample consisted of whole blood, taken at baseline. This TCR was sampled from an adult who was a healthcare worker with PCR-confirmed SARS-CoV-2 infection or an uninfected control (not recorded which). Here the CDR3 reads CASSLAEGRGPYGYTF. The CDR3 coding sequence is TGTGCCAGCAGCTTAGCGGAGGGCAGGGGGCCCTATGGCTACACCTTC.